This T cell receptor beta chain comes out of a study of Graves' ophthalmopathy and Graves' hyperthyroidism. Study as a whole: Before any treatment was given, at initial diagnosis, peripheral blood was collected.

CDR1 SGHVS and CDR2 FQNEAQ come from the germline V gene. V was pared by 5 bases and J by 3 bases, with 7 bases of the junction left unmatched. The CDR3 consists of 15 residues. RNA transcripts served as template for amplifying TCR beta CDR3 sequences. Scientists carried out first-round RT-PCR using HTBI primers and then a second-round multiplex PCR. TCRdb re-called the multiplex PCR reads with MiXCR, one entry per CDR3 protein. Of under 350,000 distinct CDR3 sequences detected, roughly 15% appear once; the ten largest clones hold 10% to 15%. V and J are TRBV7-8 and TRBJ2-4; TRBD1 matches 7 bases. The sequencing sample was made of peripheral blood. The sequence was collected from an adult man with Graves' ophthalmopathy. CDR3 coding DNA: TGTGCCAGCAGCACTACACAGGGGTTCAAAAACATTCAGTACTTC. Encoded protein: CASSTTQGFKNIQYF.